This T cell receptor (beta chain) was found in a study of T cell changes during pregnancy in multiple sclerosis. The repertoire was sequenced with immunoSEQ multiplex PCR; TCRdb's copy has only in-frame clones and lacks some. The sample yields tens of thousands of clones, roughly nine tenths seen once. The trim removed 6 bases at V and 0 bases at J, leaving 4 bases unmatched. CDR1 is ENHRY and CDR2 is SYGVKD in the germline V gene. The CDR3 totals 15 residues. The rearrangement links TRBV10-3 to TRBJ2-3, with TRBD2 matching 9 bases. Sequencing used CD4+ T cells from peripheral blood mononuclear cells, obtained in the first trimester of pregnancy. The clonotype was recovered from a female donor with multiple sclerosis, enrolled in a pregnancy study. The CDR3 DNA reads TGTGCCATCAGATTGACTAGCGGCAGCACAGATACGCAGTATTTT. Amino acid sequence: CAIRLTSGSTDTQYF.